This record covers a single T cell receptor beta chain. Its cognate antigen has yet to be identified. Including cysteine and phenylalanine, the CDR3 has 12 amino acids. DNA for this receptor is not on file. The germline V gene sets CDR1 to SGHAT and CDR2 to FQNNGV. These reads were obtained on a NextSeq 550. The Human TCR Profiling Kit (MiLaboratory) was used to prepare UMI-labeled 5' RACE TRB cDNA libraries. cDNA synthesis used the entire amount of extracted RNA, and PCR amplification then used the entire amount of cDNA produced. Libraries were prepared in parallel using an identical number of PCR cycles. On the study's bioinformatics: About 53,000 +/- 9,400 unique UMI-labeled TRB cDNA molecules per library were extracted with MIGEC and MiXCR, with at least two reads per UMI required. An average of roughly 40,000 +/- 10,000 functional in-frame TRB CDR3 nucleotide clonotypes without stop codons was found per library. After downsampling to 5000 UMI-labeled TRB molecules per sample, diversity metrics such as normalized Shannon-Wiener and Chao1 were calculated in VDJtools. Clonotype-size-weighted physicochemical properties of the central five CDR3 residues (interaction energy, strength, volume and Kidera factor 4) were computed in VDJtools. The reads underwent TCRdb reprocessing, giving one record for each CDR3 protein sequence and no DNA. The V and J calls and clone size come from TCRdb's table, not from the authors' own analysis. The table of this sample itemizes about 120,000 distinct CDR3 sequences. The ten most abundant clones make up around 0.35% of the sample.

For every CD8+ T cell subset, 300,000 cells were flow-sorted straight into RLT lysis buffer, and each subset was sorted in triplicate. To keep memory contaminants out, a stringent definition of naive CD8+ T cells was applied: CD45RO-CCR7+CD27+CD95-. Peripheral blood mononuclear cells were isolated from buffy coats using standard density gradient centrifugation. A FACSAria III was used to flow-sort naive CD8+ T cells into CXCR3-negative and CXCR3-positive populations. Total RNA was extracted from sorted cells using an RNeasy Mini Kit. The entry originates in a study of CXCR3-negative and CXCR3-positive naive CD8 T cells (dated by TCRdb to the late 2010s). Some background on the complete study: In total, about 140 million TRB reads were obtained, or roughly 1.5 +/- 0.3 million reads per library. Diversity and physicochemical repertoire analyses were performed on approximately 10 donors pooled from two independent experiments. The TRBV-TRBJ cluster analysis covered naive subsets from a handful of donors and memory cells from 3 donors. General study outcomes and caveats: Because CXCR3 expression was partially decreased after cryopreservation, freshly isolated PBMCs were used for most assays. Similar TRBV-TRBJ usage was shown by naive CXCR3-negative and CXCR3-positive cells from the same donor, whereas distinct patterns were shown by memory cells. TRB CDR3s from CXCR3-positive naive cells showed higher hydrophobicity (lower Kidera factor 4), lower energy, and higher strength and volume indices than CXCR3-negative naive cells. Because surface CD5, which has been linked to self-reactivity in mice, was comparable between naive subsets, TCR interaction strength was also inferred from TRB CDR3 physicochemical properties. Comparably high repertoire diversity was found in both naive subsets, whereas much lower repertoire diversity was found in memory CD8+ T cells.

This TCR derives from a human donor in good health. Some clones in this sample may be carry-over from other donors' samples. Source material: naive CXCR3+ CD8+ T cells from blood. In light of the paper, this sample's cell subset or site label describes: CD45RO-CCR7+CD27+CD95- naive CD8+ T cells expressing CXCR3 (TNR3+). Recombination joined TRBV11-2 with TRBJ1-2; the TCRdb call, TRBD1, lacks DNA for checking. The CDR3 has the sequence CASSLWPGGYTF.